The present T cell receptor (beta chain) was sequenced within a study of beta chain features in type 1 diabetes. Overall study context: The patient and healthy donor groups were comparable for age, gender and cell yields. All of the samples together had more than 95 million sorted cells examined. Study-wide results and limits: All four CD4+ subsets from Type 1 diabetes patients carried moderately but significantly shorter TCRB CDR3s. Highly expressing activated T cells could be over-counted with a cDNA template.

There are 15 residues in the CDR3. Germline values: CDR1 SGDLS, CDR2 YYNGEE. V was clipped by 6 bases and J by 5 bases, with 20 bases between them. Isolated RNA was reverse transcribed in full, so expressed TCRB transcripts were sequenced. Here immunoSEQ multiplex PCR was the method, and the copy in TCRdb shows in-frame clones only, minus some. This sample has some 330,000 clones, with over 10% found just once. On this clone: Its antigen remains unidentified.

The origin of this receptor is a young woman with type 1 diabetes. The chain couples TRBV9 to TRBJ1-2; no definite D call. The material sequenced was naive CD4+ T cells from blood. Here the CDR3 DNA reads TGTGCCAGCACCACCGGGATGGACTCTCGTTATGGCTACACCTTC. Translation: CASTTGMDSRYGYTF.